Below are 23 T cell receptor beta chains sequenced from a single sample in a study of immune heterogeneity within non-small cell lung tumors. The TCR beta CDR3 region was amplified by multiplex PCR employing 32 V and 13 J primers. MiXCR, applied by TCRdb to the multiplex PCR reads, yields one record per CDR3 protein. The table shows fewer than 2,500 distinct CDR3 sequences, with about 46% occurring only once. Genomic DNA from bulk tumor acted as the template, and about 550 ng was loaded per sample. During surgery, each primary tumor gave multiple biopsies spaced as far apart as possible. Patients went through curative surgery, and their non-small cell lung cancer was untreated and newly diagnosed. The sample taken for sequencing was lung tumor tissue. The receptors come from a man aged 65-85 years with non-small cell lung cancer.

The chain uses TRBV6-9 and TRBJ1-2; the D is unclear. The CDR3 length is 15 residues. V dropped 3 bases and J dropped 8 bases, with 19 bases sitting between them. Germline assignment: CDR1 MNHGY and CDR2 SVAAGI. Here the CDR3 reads CASSYSRSATVGYTF. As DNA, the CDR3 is TGTGCCAGCAGTTACTCGAGATCAGCAACGGTGGGCTACACCTTC.

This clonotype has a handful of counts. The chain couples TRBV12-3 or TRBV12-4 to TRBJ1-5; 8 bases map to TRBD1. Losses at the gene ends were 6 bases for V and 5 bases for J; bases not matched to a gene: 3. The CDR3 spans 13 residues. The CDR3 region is CASRTGVDQPQHF. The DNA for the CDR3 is TGTGCCAGCAGGACAGGGGTGGATCAGCCCCAGCATTTT.

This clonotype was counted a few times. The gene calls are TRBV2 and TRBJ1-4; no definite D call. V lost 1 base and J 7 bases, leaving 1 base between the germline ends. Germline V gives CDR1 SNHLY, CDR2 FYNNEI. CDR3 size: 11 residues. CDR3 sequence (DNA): TGTGCCAGCAGTGAAGGTGAAAAACTGTTTTTT. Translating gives CASSEGEKLFF. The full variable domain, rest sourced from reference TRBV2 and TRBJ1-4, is EPEVTQTPSHQVTQMGQEVILRCVPISNHLYFYWYRQILGQKVEFLVSFYNNEISEKSEIFDDQFSVERPDGSNFTLKIRSTKLEDSAMYFCASSEGEKLFFGSGTQLSVL.

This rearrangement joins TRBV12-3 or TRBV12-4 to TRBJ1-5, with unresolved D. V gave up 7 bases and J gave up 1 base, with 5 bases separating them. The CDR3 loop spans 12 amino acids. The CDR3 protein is CASKVSNQPQHF. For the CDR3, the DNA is TGTGCCAGCAAGGTCAGCAATCAGCCCCAGCATTTT.

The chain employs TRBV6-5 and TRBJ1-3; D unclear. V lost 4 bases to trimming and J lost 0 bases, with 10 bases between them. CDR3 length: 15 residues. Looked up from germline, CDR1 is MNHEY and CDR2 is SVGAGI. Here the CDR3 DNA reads TGTGCCAGCAGTTTGTCCGACCTCTCTGGAAACACCATATATTTT. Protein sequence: CASSLSDLSGNTIYF.

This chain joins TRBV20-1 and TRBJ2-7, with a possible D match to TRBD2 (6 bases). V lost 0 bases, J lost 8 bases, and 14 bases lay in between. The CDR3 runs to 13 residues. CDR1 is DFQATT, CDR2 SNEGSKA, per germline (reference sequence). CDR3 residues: CSARDFLAYKQYF. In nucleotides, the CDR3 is TGCAGTGCTAGAGATTTTCTAGCGTACAAGCAGTACTTC.

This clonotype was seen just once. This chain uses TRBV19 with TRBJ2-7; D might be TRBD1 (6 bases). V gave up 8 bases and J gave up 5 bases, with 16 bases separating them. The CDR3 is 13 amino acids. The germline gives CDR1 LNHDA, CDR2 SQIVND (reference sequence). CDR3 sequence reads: CASGQSAGDEQYF. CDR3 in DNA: TGTGCCAGTGGACAGTCGGCAGGCGACGAGCAGTACTTC.

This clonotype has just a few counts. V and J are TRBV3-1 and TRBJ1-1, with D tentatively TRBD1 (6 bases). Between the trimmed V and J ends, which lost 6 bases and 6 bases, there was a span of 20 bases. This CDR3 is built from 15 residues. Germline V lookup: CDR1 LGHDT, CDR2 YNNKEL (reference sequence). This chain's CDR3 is CASRPSNDRFAEAFF. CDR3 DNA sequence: TGTGCCAGCAGGCCCAGCAACGACAGGTTCGCTGAAGCTTTCTTT.

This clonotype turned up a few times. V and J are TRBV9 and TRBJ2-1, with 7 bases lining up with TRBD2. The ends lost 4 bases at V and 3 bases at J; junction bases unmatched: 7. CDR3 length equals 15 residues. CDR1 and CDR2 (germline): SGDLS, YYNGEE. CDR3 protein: CASSPYGTNYNEQFF. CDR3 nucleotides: TGTGCCAGCAGCCCCTACGGGACTAACTACAATGAGCAGTTCTTC.

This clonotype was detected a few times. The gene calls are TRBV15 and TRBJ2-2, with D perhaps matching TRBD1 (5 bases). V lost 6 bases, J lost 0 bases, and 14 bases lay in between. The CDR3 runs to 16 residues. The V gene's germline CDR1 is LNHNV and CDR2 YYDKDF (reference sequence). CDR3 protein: CATSRRTRANTGELFF. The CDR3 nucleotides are TGTGCCACCAGTCGGCGGACCAGGGCGAACACCGGGGAGCTGTTTTTT.

The chain's CDR3 is CASSQDLFTEAFF. The DNA of the CDR3 is TGTGCCAGCAGCCAAGACCTGTTCACTGAAGCTTTCTTT. The chain combines TRBV14 with TRBJ1-1; D is unresolved. The CDR3 consists of 13 residues. With 0 bases removed from V and 4 bases from J, the gap between germline ends came to 6 bases. CDR1 and CDR2 from the germline V gene are SGHDN and FVKESK. Supplemented by reference TRBV14 and TRBJ1-1, the full variable domain reads EAGVTQFPSHSVIEKGQTVTLRCDPISGHDNLYWYRRVMGKEIKFLLHFVKESKQDESGMPNNRFLAERTGGTYSTLKVQPAELEDSGVYFCASSQDLFTEAFFGQGTRLTVV.

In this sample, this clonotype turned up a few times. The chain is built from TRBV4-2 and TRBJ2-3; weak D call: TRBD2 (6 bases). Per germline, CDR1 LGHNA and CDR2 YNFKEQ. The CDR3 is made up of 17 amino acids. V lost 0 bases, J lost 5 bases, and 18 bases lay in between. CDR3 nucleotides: TGTGCCAGCAGCCAAGACTTAGAAGGAGGGGATGGAGATACGCAGTATTTT. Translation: CASSQDLEGGDGDTQYF.

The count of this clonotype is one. As DNA, the CDR3 is TGTGCCAGCAGCCAACGACAGGGAGTTAGGCAAGAGACCCAGTACTTC. Its protein product is CASSQRQGVRQETQYF. V gene TRBV16 combines with J gene TRBJ2-5, with 7 bases identical to TRBD1. The V segment lost 2 bases and the J segment 2 bases; nucleotides outside the gene matches: 8. This CDR3 has 16 amino acids. Germline CDR1 reads KGHSY; CDR2 reads FQNENV. The whole variable domain, remainder taken from reference TRBV16 and TRBJ2-5, is GEEVAQTPKHLVRGEGQKAKLYCAPIKGHSYVFWYQQVLKNEFKFLISFQNENVFDETGMPKERFSAKCLPNSPCSLEIQATKLEDSAVYFCASSQRQGVRQETQYFGPGTRLLVL.

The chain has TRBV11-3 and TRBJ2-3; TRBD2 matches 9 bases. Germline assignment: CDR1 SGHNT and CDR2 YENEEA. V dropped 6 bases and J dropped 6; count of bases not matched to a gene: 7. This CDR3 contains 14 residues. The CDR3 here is CASSTVAGVDTQYF. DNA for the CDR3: TGTGCCAGCAGTACCGTAGCGGGAGTCGATACGCAGTATTTT.

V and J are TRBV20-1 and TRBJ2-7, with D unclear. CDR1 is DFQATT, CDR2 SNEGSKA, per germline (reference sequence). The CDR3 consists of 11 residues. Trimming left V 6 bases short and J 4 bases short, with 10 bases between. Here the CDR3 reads CSALGDYEQYF. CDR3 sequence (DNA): TGCAGTGCCTTAGGAGATTACGAGCAGTACTTC.

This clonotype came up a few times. The CDR3 sequence is CASSLAPDRGAGGYTF. As DNA, the CDR3 is TGTGCCAGCAGCTTAGCTCCGGATCGGGGGGCGGGCGGCTACACCTTC. V and J are TRBV7-2 and TRBJ1-2; D might be TRBD1 (6 bases). Looked up from germline, CDR1 is SGHTA and CDR2 is FQGNSA. Deletions cut 0 bases from V and 8 bases from J, with 19 bases between. CDR3 size: 16 residues.

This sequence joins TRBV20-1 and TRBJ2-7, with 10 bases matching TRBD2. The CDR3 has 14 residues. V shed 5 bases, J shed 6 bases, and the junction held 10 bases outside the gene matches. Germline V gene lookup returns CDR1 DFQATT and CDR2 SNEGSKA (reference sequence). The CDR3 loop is CSALEAGGLGEQYF. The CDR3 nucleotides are TGCAGTGCTCTGGAAGCGGGAGGGCTAGGCGAGCAGTACTTC.

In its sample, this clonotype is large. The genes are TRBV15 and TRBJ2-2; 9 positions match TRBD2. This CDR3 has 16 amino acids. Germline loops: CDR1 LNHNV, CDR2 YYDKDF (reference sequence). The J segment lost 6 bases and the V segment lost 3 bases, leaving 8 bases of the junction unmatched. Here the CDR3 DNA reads TGTGCCACCAGCAGCCCAGGACTAGCGTTCCCCGGGGAGCTGTTTTTT. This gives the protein CATSSPGLAFPGELFF.

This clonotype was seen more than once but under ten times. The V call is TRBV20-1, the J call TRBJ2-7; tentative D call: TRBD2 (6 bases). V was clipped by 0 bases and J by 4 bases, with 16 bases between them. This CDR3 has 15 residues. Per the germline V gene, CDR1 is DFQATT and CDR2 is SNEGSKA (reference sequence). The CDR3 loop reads CSARDPFGGRYEQYF. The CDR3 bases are TGCAGTGCTAGAGATCCATTCGGGGGACGGTACGAGCAGTACTTC.

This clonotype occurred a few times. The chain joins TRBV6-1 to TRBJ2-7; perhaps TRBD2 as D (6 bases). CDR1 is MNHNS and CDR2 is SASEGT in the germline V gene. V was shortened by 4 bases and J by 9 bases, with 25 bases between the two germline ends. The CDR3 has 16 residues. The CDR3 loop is CASSVVGGRTYEWQYF. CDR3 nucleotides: TGTGCCAGCAGTGTTGTCGGGGGACGAACCTACGAGTGGCAGTACTTC.

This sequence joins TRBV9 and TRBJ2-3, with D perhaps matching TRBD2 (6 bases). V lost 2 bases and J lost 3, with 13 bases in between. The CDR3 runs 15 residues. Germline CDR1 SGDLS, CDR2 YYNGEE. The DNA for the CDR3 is TGTGCCAGCAGCGTGGGGGGAGAGTTAACAGATACGCAGTATTTT. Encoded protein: CASSVGGELTDTQYF.

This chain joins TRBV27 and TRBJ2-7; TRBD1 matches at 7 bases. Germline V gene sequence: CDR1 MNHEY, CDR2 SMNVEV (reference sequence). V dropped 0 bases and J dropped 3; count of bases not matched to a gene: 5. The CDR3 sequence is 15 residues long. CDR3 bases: TGTGCCAGCAGTTTATCCAGGGGGAAATTCTACGAGCAGTACTTC. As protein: CASSLSRGKFYEQYF.

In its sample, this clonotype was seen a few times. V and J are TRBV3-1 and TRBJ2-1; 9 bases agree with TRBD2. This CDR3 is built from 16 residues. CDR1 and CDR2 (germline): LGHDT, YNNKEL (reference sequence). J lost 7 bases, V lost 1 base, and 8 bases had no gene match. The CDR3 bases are TGTGCCAGCAGCCAAGTTCGTCTAGCGGGATTTAATGAGCAGTTCTTC. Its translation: CASSQVRLAGFNEQFF.